This TCR beta chain was sequenced in a study of T-cell reconstitution after alpha-beta-depleted transplantation in children. This clonotype was detected a few times. In germline, CDR1 is GTSNPN, CDR2 SVGIG (reference sequence). This CDR3 contains 16 residues. The V and J ends lost 5 bases and 0 bases respectively, with 17 bases between them. A library of TCRbeta sequences, prepared with unique molecular identifiers, was generated. TCRdb recomputed calls from the PCR reads with MiXCR, one row per CDR3 protein. The sample includes about 500,000 distinct CDR3 sequences, over 25% seen only once; the top ten take more than 2%.

The V call is TRBV30, the J call TRBJ1-3; tentatively, D is TRBD1 (6 bases). The sequencing here drew on PBMCs from the stem cell graft donor, taken from the stem cell graft. This receptor was obtained from a human donor who donated a stem cell graft to a child with aplastic anemia. The CDR3 protein is CAWLKPDRRSGNTIYF. The CDR3 bases are TGTGCCTGGCTTAAACCGGACAGACGCTCTGGAAACACCATATATTTT.